The 4 T cell receptor beta chains reported below all come from one sample, sequenced in a study of early stage breast cancer tumors. Only in-frame clones appear in the TCRdb table, and some are missing; sequencing was by immunoSEQ multiplex PCR. Found here are about 21,000 clones, about 75% of them singletons; the top ten hold about 30%. Specimen: blood. These receptors all stem from a person in their sixties or seventies with breast cancer.

V gene TRBV5-1 combines with J gene TRBJ1-1; D is unresolved. The CDR3 sequence is 14 residues long. Between the trimmed V and J ends, which lost 2 bases and 1 base, there was a span of 9 bases. Per the germline V gene, CDR1 is SGHRS and CDR2 is YFSETQ. DNA of the CDR3: TGCGCCAGCAGCTTACTTCCGTCGAACACTGAAGCTTTCTTT. Translation: CASSLLPSNTEAFF.

The J gene is TRBJ1-1, the V gene TRBV6-1; perhaps TRBD1 as D (6 bases). The CDR3 consists of 14 residues. With 4 bases removed from V and 4 bases from J, the gap between germline ends came to 13 bases. CDR1 MNHNS and CDR2 SASEGT come from the germline V gene. Here the CDR3 reads CASSGRGASTEAFF. For the CDR3, the DNA is TGTGCCAGCAGTGGAAGGGGGGCCAGCACTGAAGCTTTCTTT.

This chain links TRBV5-8 with TRBJ2-1; no definite D call. From germline, CDR1 is SGHTS and CDR2 YDEGEE. The CDR3 has 13 residues. Deletions cut 6 bases from V and 5 bases from J, with 12 bases between. CDR3 nucleotides: TGTGCCAGCATGAGACGGATGGACAATGAGCAGTTCTTC. It is translated as CASMRRMDNEQFF.

The genes are TRBV6-5 and TRBJ1-1; D is unresolved. Germline lookup yields CDR1 MNHEY and CDR2 SVGAGI. Trimming removed 4 bases from V and 8 bases from J, with 11 bases in between. The CDR3 length is 12 residues. CDR3 loop: CASSSFSREAFF. CDR3 nucleotide sequence: TGTGCCAGCAGTTCCTTTAGTCGGGAAGCTTTCTTT.